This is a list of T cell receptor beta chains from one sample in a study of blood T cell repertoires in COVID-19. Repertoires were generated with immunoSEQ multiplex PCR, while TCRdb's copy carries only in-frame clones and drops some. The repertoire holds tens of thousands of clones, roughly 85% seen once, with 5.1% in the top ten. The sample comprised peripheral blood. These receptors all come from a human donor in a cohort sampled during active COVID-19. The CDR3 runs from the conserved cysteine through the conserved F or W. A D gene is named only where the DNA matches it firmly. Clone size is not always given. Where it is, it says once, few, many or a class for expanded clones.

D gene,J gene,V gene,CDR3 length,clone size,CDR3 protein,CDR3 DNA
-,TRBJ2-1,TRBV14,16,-,CASSQTGSRAYNEQFF,TGTGCCAGCAGCCAAACCGGCAGCCGGGCCTACAATGAGCAGTTCTTC
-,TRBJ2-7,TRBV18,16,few,CASSTLSGSLRGEQYF,TGTGCCAGCTCAACCCTCTCGGGTTCACTGAGGGGGGAGCAGTACTTC
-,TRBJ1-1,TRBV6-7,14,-,CASSYSGRGTEAFF,TGTGCCAGCAGTTACTCGGGCAGGGGCACTGAAGCTTTCTTT
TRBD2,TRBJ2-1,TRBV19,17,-,CASRRTSAESSYNEQFF,TGTGCCAGTAGGCGTACTAGCGCCGAGAGCTCCTACAATGAGCAGTTCTTC
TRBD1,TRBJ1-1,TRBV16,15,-,CASNPLGQQNTEAFF,TGTGCCAGCAACCCCCTGGGACAGCAAAACACTGAAGCTTTCTTT
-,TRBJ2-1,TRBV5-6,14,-,CASSLDLASNEQFF,TGTGCCAGCAGCTTGGATCTAGCCTCCAATGAGCAGTTCTTC
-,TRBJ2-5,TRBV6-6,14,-,CASSHGGLEETQYF,TGTGCCAGCAGTCACGGGGGGCTAGAGGAGACCCAGTACTTC
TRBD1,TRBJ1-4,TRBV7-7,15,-,CASSSGQGGNEKLFF,TGTGCCAGCAGCTCCGGACAGGGCGGTAATGAAAAACTGTTTTTT
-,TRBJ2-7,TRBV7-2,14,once,CASSLDRVSLEQYF,TGTGCCAGCAGCTTAGACAGGGTATCTCTCGAGCAGTACTTC
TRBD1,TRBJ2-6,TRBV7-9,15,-,CASSVTGSGANVLTF,TGTGCCAGCAGCGTGACAGGGTCTGGGGCCAACGTCCTGACTTTC
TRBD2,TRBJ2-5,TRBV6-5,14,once,CASHVAGLRETQYF,TGTGCCAGCCACGTAGCGGGGCTCCGAGAGACCCAGTACTTC
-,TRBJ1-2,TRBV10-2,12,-,CASSKGDYGYTF,TGCGCCAGCAGTAAGGGGGACTATGGCTACACCTTC
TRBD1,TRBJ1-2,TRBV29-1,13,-,CSVGDRQNYGYTF,TGCAGCGTTGGGGACAGACAGAACTATGGCTACACCTTC
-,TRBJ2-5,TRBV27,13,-,CASSFGVAETQYF,TGTGCCAGCAGTTTCGGGGTGGCAGAGACCCAGTACTTC
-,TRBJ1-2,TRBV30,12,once,CASRGGLRGYTF,TGTGCCTCCCGAGGAGGGCTTCGGGGCTACACCTTC
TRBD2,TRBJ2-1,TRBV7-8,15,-,CASNRQTSTPLEQFF,TGTGCCAGCAACCGTCAGACTAGCACGCCTTTAGAGCAGTTCTTC
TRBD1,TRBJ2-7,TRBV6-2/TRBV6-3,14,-,CASSLGQGLYEQYF,TGTGCCAGCAGTCTCGGACAGGGGTTGTACGAGCAGTACTTC
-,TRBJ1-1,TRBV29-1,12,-,CSVRKDYTEAFF,TGCAGCGTTCGCAAAGACTACACTGAAGCTTTCTTT
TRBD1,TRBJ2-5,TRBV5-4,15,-,CASSSSDRAAETQYF,TGTGCCAGCAGCTCATCGGACAGGGCCGCGGAGACCCAGTACTTC
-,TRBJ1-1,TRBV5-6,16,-,CASSQIRDLQDTEAFF,TGTGCCAGCAGCCAAATCCGGGACTTGCAGGACACTGAAGCTTTCTTT
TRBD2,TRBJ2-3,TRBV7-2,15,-,CASSQGLGLAGTQYF,TGTGCCAGCAGCCAAGGACTCGGACTAGCGGGGACGCAGTATTTT
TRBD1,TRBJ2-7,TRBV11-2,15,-,CASSSLRDRVYEQYF,TGTGCCAGCAGCTCCCTCCGGGACAGGGTCTACGAGCAGTACTTC
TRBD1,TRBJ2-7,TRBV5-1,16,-,CASSLGPGTGKEEQYF,TGCGCCAGCAGCTTGGGGCCCGGGACAGGGAAGGAGGAGCAGTACTTC
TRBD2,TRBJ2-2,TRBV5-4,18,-,CASSFGLAGGPGTGELFF,TGTGCCAGCAGCTTCGGGCTAGCGGGAGGGCCGGGGACCGGGGAGCTGTTTTTT
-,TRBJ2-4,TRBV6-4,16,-,CASSDGPKGGKNIQYF,TGTGCCAGCAGTGACGGCCCAAAGGGAGGCAAAAACATTCAGTACTTC
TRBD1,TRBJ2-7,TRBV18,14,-,CASSPGQESYEQYF,TGTGCCAGCTCACCGGGACAGGAATCCTACGAGCAGTACTTC
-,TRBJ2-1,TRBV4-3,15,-,CASSQDLEGYNEQFF,TGCGCCAGCAGCCAAGATCTGGAGGGGTACAATGAGCAGTTCTTC
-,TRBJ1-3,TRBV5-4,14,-,CASSFPAPGNTIYF,TGTGCCAGCAGCTTTCCCGCGCCTGGAAACACCATATATTTT
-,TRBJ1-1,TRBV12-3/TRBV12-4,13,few,CASSFSGNTEAFF,TGTGCCAGCAGTTTTTCGGGGAACACTGAAGCTTTCTTT
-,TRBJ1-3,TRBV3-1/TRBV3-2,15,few,CASSHKTVGGNTIYF,TGTGCCAGCAGCCATAAGACAGTGGGGGGAAACACCATATATTTT
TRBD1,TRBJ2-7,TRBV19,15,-,CASSPYGTGTYEQYF,TGTGCCAGTAGTCCCTACGGGACAGGGACCTACGAGCAGTACTTC
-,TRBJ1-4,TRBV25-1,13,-,CASSGWFGEKLFF,TGTGCCAGCAGTGGGTGGTTCGGGGAAAAACTGTTTTTT
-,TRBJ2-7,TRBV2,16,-,CASSGPKPGRSYEQYF,TGTGCCAGCAGTGGCCCTAAACCCGGGAGATCCTACGAGCAGTACTTC
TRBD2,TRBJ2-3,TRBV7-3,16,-,CASSLGLAGVADTQYF,TGTGCCAGCAGCTTAGGGCTAGCGGGGGTCGCGGATACGCAGTATTTT
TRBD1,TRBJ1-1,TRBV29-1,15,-,CSVARDRGLFTEAFF,TGCAGCGTGGCCCGGGACAGGGGGCTGTTCACTGAAGCTTTCTTT
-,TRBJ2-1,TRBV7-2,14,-,CASSLAIGGNEQFF,TGTGCCAGCAGCTTAGCAATCGGGGGCAATGAGCAGTTCTTC
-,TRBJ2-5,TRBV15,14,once,CATSRDRSQETQYF,TGTGCCACCAGCAGAGATCGGAGCCAAGAGACCCAGTACTTC
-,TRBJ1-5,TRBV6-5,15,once,CASSYAGSGNQPQHF,TGTGCCAGCAGTTACGCAGGGTCTGGTAATCAGCCCCAGCATTTT
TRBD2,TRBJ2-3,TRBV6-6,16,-,CASSPLSGRASDTQYF,TGTGCCAGCAGTCCGCTTAGCGGGAGGGCCTCAGATACGCAGTATTTT
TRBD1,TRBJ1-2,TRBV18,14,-,CASSPEGQGNGYTF,TGTGCCAGCTCACCTGAGGGACAGGGCAATGGCTACACCTTC
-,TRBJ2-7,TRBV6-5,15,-,CASAPGDDRGSEQYF,TGTGCCAGCGCGCCGGGGGACGATAGAGGGAGCGAGCAGTACTTC
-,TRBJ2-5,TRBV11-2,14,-,CASSLDPGGETQYF,TGTGCCAGCAGCTTAGATCCGGGCGGGGAGACCCAGTACTTC
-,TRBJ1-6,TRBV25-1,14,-,CASSEWGQNSPLHF,TGTGCCAGCAGTGAATGGGGACAAAATTCACCCCTCCACTTT